This TCR beta chain was recovered during a study of blood T cells in healthy people across ages. Looked up from germline, CDR1 is MNHEY and CDR2 is SMNVEV (reference sequence). Trimming removed 2 bases at V and 1 base at J, with 6 bases between. The CDR3 length is 15 residues. Using a J-beta primer mix together with a sample-barcoded 5' primer, a second PCR was run for roughly 7 to 11 cycles. TCRdb re-called the 5' RACE reads with MiXCR, one entry per CDR3 protein. The data contain fewer than 900,000 distinct CDR3 sequences, roughly 41% of them singletons. The specimen sequenced was blood. The rearrangement uses TRBV27 and TRBJ1-6; D is ambiguous. The receptor's source is a woman aged 55-69 years in good health. This chain's CDR3 is CASSLVKSYNSPLHF. CDR3 DNA: TGTGCCAGCAGTTTAGTCAAGTCCTATAATTCACCCCTCCACTTT.